This TCR beta chain was obtained from a study of cytomegalovirus exposure and HLA in healthy donors. In germline, CDR1 is GTSNPN, CDR2 SVGIG (reference sequence). CDR3 size: 12 residues. The PCR employed 60 Vbeta primers together with 13 Jbeta primers. Measured with immunoSEQ multiplex PCR; TCRdb has only the in-frame clones, and not every one. Of around 95,000 clones listed, about 76% were seen once; the top ten hold about 9.5%. In regard to this clone: One end of the junction is discordant with germline, which a read error may explain.

The source is a man younger than 40 in good health and CMV-seropositive. This rearrangement joins TRBV30 to TRBJ2-7, with D possibly matching TRBD2 (5 bases). The sample consisted of PBMCs. As DNA, the CDR3 is TGTGCCGGGAGATTTTCCACCTACGAGCAGTACTTC. This translates into CAGRFSTYEQYF. The full variable domain, its missing parts supplied by reference TRBV30 and TRBJ2-7, is SQTIHQWPATLVQPVGSPLSLECTVEGTSNPNLYWYRQAAGRGLQLLFYSVGIGQISSEVPQNLSASRPQDRQFILSSKKLLLSDSGFYLCAGRFSTYEQYFGPGTRLTVT.